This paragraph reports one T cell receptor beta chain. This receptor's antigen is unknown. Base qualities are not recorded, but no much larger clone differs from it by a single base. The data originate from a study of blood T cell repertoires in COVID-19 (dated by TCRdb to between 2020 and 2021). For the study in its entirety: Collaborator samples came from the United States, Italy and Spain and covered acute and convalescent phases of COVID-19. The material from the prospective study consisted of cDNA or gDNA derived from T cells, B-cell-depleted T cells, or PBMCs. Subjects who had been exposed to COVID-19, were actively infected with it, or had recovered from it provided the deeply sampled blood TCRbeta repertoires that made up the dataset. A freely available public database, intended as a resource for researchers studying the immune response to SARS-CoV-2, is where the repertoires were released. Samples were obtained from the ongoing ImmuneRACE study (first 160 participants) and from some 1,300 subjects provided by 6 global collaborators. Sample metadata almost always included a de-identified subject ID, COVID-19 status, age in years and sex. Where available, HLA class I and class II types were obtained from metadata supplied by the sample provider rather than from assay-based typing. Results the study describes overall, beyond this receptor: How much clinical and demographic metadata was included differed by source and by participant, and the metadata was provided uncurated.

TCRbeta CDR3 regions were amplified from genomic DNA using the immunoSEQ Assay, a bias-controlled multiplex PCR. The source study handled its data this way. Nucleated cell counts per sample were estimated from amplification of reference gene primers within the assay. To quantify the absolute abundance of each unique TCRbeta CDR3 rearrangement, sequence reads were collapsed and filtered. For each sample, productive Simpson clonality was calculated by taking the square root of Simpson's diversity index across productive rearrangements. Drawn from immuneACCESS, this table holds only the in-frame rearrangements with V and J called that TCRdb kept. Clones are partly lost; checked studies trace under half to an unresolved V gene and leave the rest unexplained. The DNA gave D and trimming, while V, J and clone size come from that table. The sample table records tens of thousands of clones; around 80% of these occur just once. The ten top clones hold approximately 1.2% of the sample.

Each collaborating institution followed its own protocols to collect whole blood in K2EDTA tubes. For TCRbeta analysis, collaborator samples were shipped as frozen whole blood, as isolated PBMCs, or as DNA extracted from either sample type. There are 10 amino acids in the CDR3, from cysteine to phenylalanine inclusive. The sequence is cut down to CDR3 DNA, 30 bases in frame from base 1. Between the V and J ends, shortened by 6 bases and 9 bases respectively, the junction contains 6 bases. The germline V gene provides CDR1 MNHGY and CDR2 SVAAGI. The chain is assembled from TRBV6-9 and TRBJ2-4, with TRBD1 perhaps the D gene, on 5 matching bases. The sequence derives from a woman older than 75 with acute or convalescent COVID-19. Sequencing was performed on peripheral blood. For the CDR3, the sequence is CASRRGIQYF. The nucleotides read TGTGCCAGCAGAAGGGGCATTCAGTACTTC.